This record looks at one T cell receptor beta chain sequence and its context. Profiling relied on immunoSEQ multiplex PCR, and the TCRdb table lists in-frame clones only, not all of them. The data hold approximately 63,000 clones, with 91% observed a single time. The V end was cut by 1 base, the J end by 5 bases, with 6 bases between. Germline CDR1 is MGHRA and CDR2 is YSYEKL. The CDR3 consists of 13 residues. These data belong to a study of T cell changes during pregnancy in multiple sclerosis. The source of this sequence is a female donor in good health, enrolled as a control in a pregnancy study. The V call is TRBV4-1, the J call TRBJ1-5, with a weak D call TRBD1 (5 bases). The sample in question was peripheral blood, obtained after pregnancy. This CDR3 is CASSQVGDQPQHF. For the CDR3, the DNA is TGCGCCAGCAGCCAAGTAGGGGATCAGCCCCAGCATTTT.